These T cell receptor beta chains were read from a single sample in a study of blood T cell repertoires in COVID-19. Assay: immunoSEQ multiplex PCR; the TCRdb copy retains only in-frame clones and omits some. Of 180,000 or so clones in the sample, 76% were seen once. Sequenced input: peripheral blood. The receptor source for this set is a woman in her 50s with active or convalescent COVID-19. CDR3s include the opening cysteine and the closing phenylalanine or tryptophan. The order of the fields is CDR3 protein, CDR3 DNA, CDR3 length, V gene, J gene, D gene, clone size. D genes are given only for firm matches. The size of a clone is reported for some rows only, either as once, few or many, or as a class for expanded clones.

CDR3aa: CATREAISGPISYNEQFF
CDR3nt: TGTGCCACGCGCGAAGCCATCAGCGGGCCGATCTCCTACAATGAGCAGTTCTTC
len: 18
v_gene: TRBV28
j_gene: TRBJ2-1
d_gene: NA
abundance: NA

CDR3aa: CASTRVGQGSLNYGYTF
CDR3nt: TGTGCCAGTACGAGAGTCGGACAGGGGTCCCTTAACTATGGCTACACCTTC
len: 17
v_gene: TRBV19
j_gene: TRBJ1-2
d_gene: TRBD1
abundance: NA

CDR3aa: CASTPGTSYNEQFF
CDR3nt: TGTGCCAGTACCCCCGGGACTAGCTACAATGAGCAGTTCTTC
len: 14
v_gene: TRBV6-5
j_gene: TRBJ2-1
d_gene: TRBD2
abundance: once

CDR3aa: CASSTLWGGLMNTEAFF
CDR3nt: TGTGCCAGCAGCACCCTCTGGGGGGGGCTGATGAACACTGAAGCTTTCTTT
len: 17
v_gene: TRBV5-6
j_gene: TRBJ1-1
d_gene: NA
abundance: NA

CDR3aa: CASSTGLAKTQYF
CDR3nt: TGTGCCAGCAGCACGGGACTAGCGAAGACCCAGTACTTC
len: 13
v_gene: TRBV7-2
j_gene: TRBJ2-5
d_gene: TRBD2
abundance: NA

CDR3aa: CASSLGSGGTYEQYF
CDR3nt: TGTGCCAGCAGCTTAGGTAGCGGGGGAACCTACGAGCAGTACTTC
len: 15
v_gene: TRBV7-2
j_gene: TRBJ2-7
d_gene: TRBD2
abundance: NA

CDR3aa: CAWSAFVLARPYEQYF
CDR3nt: TGTGCCTGGAGCGCGTTTGTATTAGCGCGACCCTACGAGCAGTACTTC
len: 16
v_gene: TRBV30
j_gene: TRBJ2-7
d_gene: NA
abundance: NA

CDR3aa: CASSVGPLGSRGLEQFF
CDR3nt: TGTGCCAGCAGCGTAGGCCCGCTGGGATCCAGGGGGCTTGAGCAGTTCTTC
len: 17
v_gene: TRBV9
j_gene: TRBJ2-1
d_gene: TRBD1
abundance: NA

CDR3aa: CASSNRDRGPTEAFF
CDR3nt: TGTGCCAGCTCGAACCGGGACAGGGGACCCACTGAAGCTTTCTTT
len: 15
v_gene: TRBV18
j_gene: TRBJ1-1
d_gene: TRBD1
abundance: NA

CDR3aa: CASSRTSGRTDTQYF
CDR3nt: TGTGCCAGCAGTCGGACTAGCGGGAGAACAGATACGCAGTATTTT
len: 15
v_gene: TRBV6-5
j_gene: TRBJ2-3
d_gene: TRBD2
abundance: NA

CDR3aa: CASSLAGTGTMNTEAFF
CDR3nt: TGTGCCAGCAGCTTGGCTGGTACAGGGACTATGAACACTGAAGCTTTCTTT
len: 17
v_gene: TRBV7-7
j_gene: TRBJ1-1
d_gene: NA
abundance: NA

CDR3aa: CASSRSRDSNQPQHF
CDR3nt: TGTGCCAGTAGTAGATCGAGGGATAGCAATCAGCCCCAGCATTTT
len: 15
v_gene: TRBV19
j_gene: TRBJ1-5
d_gene: NA
abundance: NA

CDR3aa: CASSLGGVYGYTF
CDR3nt: TGTGCCAGCAGCTTGGGAGGTGTCTATGGCTACACCTTC
len: 13
v_gene: TRBV5-5
j_gene: TRBJ1-2
d_gene: NA
abundance: NA

CDR3aa: CASSLATSGSETQYF
CDR3nt: TGTGCCAGTAGTCTAGCGACTAGCGGGAGTGAGACCCAGTACTTC
len: 15
v_gene: TRBV19
j_gene: TRBJ2-5
d_gene: TRBD2
abundance: NA

CDR3aa: CATSDRPGGLSNGANVLTF
CDR3nt: TGTGCCACCAGTGATCGTCCAGGGGGGCTCTCTAATGGGGCCAACGTCCTGACTTTC
len: 19
v_gene: TRBV24-1
j_gene: TRBJ2-6
d_gene: NA
abundance: NA

CDR3aa: CSVEDGVNTGELFF
CDR3nt: TGCAGCGTTGAGGACGGGGTAAACACCGGGGAGCTGTTTTTT
len: 14
v_gene: TRBV29-1
j_gene: TRBJ2-2
d_gene: NA
abundance: NA

CDR3aa: CASSPSGNTEAFF
CDR3nt: TGCGCCAGCAGCCCATCAGGGAACACTGAAGCTTTCTTT
len: 13
v_gene: TRBV5-1
j_gene: TRBJ1-1
d_gene: NA
abundance: few

CDR3aa: CASSLTRGNSPLHF
CDR3nt: TGTGCCAGCAGTTTAACAAGGGGTAATTCACCCCTCCACTTT
len: 14
v_gene: TRBV28
j_gene: TRBJ1-6
d_gene: NA
abundance: NA

CDR3aa: CASSLTAGEFTDTQYF
CDR3nt: TGTGCCAGCAGCTTGACCGCGGGGGAATTCACAGATACGCAGTATTTT
len: 16
v_gene: TRBV5-4
j_gene: TRBJ2-3
d_gene: TRBD2
abundance: few

CDR3aa: CASSRERYSNQPQHF
CDR3nt: TGTGCCAGCTCACGGGAGCGGTACAGCAATCAGCCCCAGCATTTT
len: 15
v_gene: TRBV18
j_gene: TRBJ1-5
d_gene: NA
abundance: NA

CDR3aa: CAWSLGGTYEQYF
CDR3nt: TGTGCCTGGAGTTTAGGAGGGACCTACGAGCAGTACTTC
len: 13
v_gene: TRBV30
j_gene: TRBJ2-7
d_gene: NA
abundance: NA

CDR3aa: CASSPLDRREAFF
CDR3nt: TGTGCCAGCTCACCATTGGACAGACGAGAAGCTTTCTTT
len: 13
v_gene: TRBV18
j_gene: TRBJ1-1
d_gene: NA
abundance: NA

CDR3aa: CAWSVAGDINEQFF
CDR3nt: TGTGCCTGGAGTGTGGCGGGGGATATCAATGAGCAGTTCTTC
len: 14
v_gene: TRBV30
j_gene: TRBJ2-1
d_gene: TRBD2
abundance: NA

CDR3aa: CASSAPTGGTGELFF
CDR3nt: TGTGCCAGCAGCGCTCCTACGGGAGGGACTGGGGAGCTGTTTTTT
len: 15
v_gene: TRBV5-4
j_gene: TRBJ2-2
d_gene: TRBD2
abundance: few

CDR3aa: CASTLNTEAFF
CDR3nt: TGTGCCAGTACTCTCAATACTGAAGCTTTCTTT
len: 11
v_gene: TRBV28
j_gene: TRBJ1-1
d_gene: NA
abundance: NA

CDR3aa: CASSLGGSGGRREETQYF
CDR3nt: TGTGCCAGCAGCTTAGGGGGCAGCGGGGGAAGGAGGGAAGAGACCCAGTACTTC
len: 18
v_gene: TRBV7-2
j_gene: TRBJ2-5
d_gene: TRBD2
abundance: NA

CDR3aa: CASRWGDSFNQPQHF
CDR3nt: TGTGCCAGTAGATGGGGGGACAGCTTCAATCAGCCCCAGCATTTT
len: 15
v_gene: TRBV19
j_gene: TRBJ1-5
d_gene: TRBD1
abundance: NA

CDR3aa: CASSQGQGLLSPLHF
CDR3nt: TGTGCCAGCAGCCAAGGACAGGGACTCCTCTCACCCCTCCACTTT
len: 15
v_gene: TRBV7-8
j_gene: TRBJ1-6
d_gene: TRBD1
abundance: NA

CDR3aa: CASSLVPPGVQPQHF
CDR3nt: TGTGCCAGCAGCTTGGTCCCACCAGGGGTTCAGCCCCAGCATTTT
len: 15
v_gene: TRBV5-8
j_gene: TRBJ1-5
d_gene: NA
abundance: NA

CDR3aa: CASSSTSGDNEQFF
CDR3nt: TGTGCCAGCAGCTCTACTAGCGGGGACAATGAGCAGTTCTTC
len: 14
v_gene: TRBV5-4
j_gene: TRBJ2-1
d_gene: TRBD2
abundance: NA

CDR3aa: CASSSFFGYTF
CDR3nt: TGTGCCAGCAGTTCCTTCTTTGGCTACACCTTC
len: 11
v_gene: TRBV6-5
j_gene: TRBJ1-2
d_gene: NA
abundance: once

CDR3aa: CASRGDRGEKLFF
CDR3nt: TGTGCCAGCAGGGGGGACAGGGGTGAAAAACTGTTTTTT
len: 13
v_gene: TRBV12-3/TRBV12-4
j_gene: TRBJ1-4
d_gene: TRBD1
abundance: once